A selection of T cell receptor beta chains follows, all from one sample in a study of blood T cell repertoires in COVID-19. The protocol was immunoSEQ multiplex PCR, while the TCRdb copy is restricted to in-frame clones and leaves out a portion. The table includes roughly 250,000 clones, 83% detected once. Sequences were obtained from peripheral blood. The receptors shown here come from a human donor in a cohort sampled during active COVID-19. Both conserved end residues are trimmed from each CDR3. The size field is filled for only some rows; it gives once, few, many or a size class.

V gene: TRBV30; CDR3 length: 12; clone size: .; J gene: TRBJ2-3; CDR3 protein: AWSGLAGPDTQY
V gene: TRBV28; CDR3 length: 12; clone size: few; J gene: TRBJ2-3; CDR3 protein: ASSFKETTDTQY
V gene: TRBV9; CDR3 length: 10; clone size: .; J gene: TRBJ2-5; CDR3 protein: ASTSDDETQY
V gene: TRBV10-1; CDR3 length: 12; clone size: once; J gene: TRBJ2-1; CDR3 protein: ASRASGTGNEQF
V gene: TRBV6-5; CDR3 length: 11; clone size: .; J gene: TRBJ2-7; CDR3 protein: ASSSVQGGEQY
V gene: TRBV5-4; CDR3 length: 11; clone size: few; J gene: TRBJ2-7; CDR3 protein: ASSMDRSYEQY
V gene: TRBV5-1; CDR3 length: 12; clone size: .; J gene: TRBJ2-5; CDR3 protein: ASGTSGAQETQY
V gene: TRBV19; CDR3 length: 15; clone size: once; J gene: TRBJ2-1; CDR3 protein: ASSVQTGTFAYNEQF
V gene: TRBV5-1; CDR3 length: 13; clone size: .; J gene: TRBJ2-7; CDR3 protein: ASSFGQGAYYEQY
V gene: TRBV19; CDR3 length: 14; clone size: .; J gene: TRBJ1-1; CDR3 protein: ASSSRTGGTSSEAF
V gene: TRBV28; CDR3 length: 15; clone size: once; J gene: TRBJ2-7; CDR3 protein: ASSLCVLWLTYYEQY
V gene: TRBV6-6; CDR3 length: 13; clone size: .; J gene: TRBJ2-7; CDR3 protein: ASSYGGGMTYEQY
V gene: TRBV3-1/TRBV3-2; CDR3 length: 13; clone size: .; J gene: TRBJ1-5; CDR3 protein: ASSRTVDSNQPQH
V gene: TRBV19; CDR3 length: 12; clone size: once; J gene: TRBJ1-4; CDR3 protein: ASSLWGGNEKLF
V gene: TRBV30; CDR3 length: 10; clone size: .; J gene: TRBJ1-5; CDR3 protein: AWSSPNQPQH
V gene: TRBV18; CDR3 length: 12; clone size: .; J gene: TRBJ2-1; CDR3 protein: ASSRDRGNNEQF
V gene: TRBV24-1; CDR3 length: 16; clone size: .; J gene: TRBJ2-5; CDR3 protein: ATSDPLPGQGLGETQY
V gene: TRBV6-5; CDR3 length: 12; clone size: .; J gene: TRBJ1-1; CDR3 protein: ASSLAPRHTEAF
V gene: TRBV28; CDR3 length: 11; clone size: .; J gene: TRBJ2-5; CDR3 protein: ASRTGQGLAQY
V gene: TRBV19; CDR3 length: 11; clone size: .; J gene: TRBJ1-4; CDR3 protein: ASSIQTGGKLF
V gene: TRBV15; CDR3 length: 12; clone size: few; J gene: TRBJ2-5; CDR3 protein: ATSFRRGPETQY
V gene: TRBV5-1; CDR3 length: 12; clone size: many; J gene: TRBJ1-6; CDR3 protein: ASSPSSYNSPLH
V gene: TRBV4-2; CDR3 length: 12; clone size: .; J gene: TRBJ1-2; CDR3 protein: ASRHQRSVEGYT
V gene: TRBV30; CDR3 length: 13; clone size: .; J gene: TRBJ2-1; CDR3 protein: AWETGLGSYNEQF
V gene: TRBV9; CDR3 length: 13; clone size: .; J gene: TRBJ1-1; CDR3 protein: ASSPRQGGHTEAF
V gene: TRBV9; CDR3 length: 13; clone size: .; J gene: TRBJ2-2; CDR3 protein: ASSVAGSGTGELF
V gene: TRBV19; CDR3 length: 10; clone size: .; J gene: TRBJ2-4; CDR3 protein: ASGVEKNIQY
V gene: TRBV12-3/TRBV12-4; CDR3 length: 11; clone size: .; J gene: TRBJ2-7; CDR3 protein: ASRAPGIDEQY
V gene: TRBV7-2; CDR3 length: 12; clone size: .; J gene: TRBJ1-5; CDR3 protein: ASSLGGLGQPQH
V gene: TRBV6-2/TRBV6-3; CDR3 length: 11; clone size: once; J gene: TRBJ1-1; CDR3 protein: ASSYSGGTEAF
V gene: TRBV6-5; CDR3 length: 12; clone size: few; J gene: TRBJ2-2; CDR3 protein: ASRTLTRTGELF
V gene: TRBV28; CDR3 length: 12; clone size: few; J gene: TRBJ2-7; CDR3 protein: AGSSAGSVHEQY
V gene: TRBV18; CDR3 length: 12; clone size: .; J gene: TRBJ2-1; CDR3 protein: ASSLSGGYNEQF
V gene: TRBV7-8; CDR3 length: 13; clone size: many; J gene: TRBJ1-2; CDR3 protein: ASSLGRGRNYGYT
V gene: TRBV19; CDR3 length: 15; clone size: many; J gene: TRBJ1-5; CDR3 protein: ASISGQGVFGNQPQH
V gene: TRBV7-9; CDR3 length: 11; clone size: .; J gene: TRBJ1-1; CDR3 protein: ASSLSGGTEAF
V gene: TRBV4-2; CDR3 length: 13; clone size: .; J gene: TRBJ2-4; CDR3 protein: ASSHPRTGANIQY
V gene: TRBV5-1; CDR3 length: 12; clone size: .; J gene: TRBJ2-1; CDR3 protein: ASSSRLADNEQF
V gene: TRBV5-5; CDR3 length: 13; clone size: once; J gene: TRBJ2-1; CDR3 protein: ASSPSGGIYNEQF
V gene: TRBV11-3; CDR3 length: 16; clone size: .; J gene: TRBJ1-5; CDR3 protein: ASSPLDRGRPGNQPQH
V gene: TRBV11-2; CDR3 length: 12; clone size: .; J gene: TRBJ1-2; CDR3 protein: ASSLGTGIYGYT
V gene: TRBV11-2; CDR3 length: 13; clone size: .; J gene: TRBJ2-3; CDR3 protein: ASSSNPGGLGTQY
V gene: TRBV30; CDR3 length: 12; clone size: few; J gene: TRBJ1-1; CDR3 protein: AWGQGQYNTEAF
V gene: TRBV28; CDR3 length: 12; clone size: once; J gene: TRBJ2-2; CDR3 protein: ASSSGQNTGELF
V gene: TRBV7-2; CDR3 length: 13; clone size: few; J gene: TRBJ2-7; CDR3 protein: ASSQGQGYSYEQY
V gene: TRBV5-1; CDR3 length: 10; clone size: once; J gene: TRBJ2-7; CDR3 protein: ASSLSFDEQY
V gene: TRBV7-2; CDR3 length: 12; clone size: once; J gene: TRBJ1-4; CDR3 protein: ASSLPRDGEKLF
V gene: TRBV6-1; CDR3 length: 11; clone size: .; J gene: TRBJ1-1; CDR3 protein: ASSEGGGTEAF
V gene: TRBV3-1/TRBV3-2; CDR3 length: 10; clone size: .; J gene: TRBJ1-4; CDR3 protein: ASSQDYGRLF
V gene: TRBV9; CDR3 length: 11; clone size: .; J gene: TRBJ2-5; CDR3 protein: ASSRGGPETQY
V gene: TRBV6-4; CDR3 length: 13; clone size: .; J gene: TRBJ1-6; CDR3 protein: ASSDSRENDSPLH
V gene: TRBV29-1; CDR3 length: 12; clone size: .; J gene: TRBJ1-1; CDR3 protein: SVSPPGVGTEAF
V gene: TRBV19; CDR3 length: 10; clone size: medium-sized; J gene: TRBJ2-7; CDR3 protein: ASSPRGGEQY
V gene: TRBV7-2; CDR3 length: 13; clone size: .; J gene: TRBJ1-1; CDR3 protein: ASSGQGGMNTEAF
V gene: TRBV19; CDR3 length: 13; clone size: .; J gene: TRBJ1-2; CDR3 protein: ASSPRDRYMNGYT